This entry lists 6 T cell receptor beta chains sequenced from one sample in a study of CD8+ T cells in alopecia areata. The treatment: oral pan-JAK inhibitor, 5-10 mg twice daily. Once RNA had been extracted, it was reverse transcribed into cDNA to act as the sequencing template. Sequencing used immunoSEQ multiplex PCR; TCRdb keeps in-frame clones, though not all of them. The sample has around 120,000 clones, approximately 60% seen once; the top ten hold around 6%. Sample: CD4+ T cells sorted from blood, taken at week 4, from a patient treated with tofacitinib. These receptors originate from a human donor with alopecia areata.

V gene TRBV5-1 combines with J gene TRBJ2-3; D not resolved. The CDR3 sequence is 17 residues long. Germline-derived CDR1 and CDR2 are SGHRS and YFSETQ. Trimming pared 0 bases from V and 0 bases from J, leaving 14 bases between. CDR3 nucleotide sequence: TGCGCCAGCAGCTTGGGCCGACCGGCTCCTAGCACAGATACGCAGTATTTT. This gives the protein CASSLGRPAPSTDTQYF.

This clone has only one observation. The chain recombines TRBV5-6 with TRBJ1-2, with 9 bases lining up with TRBD1. The CDR3 extends over 16 amino acids. The ends lost 5 bases at V and 8 bases at J; junction bases unmatched: 16. Germline V gene lookup returns CDR1 SGHDT and CDR2 YYEEEE. CDR3 residues: CASRPSLGQGIVGYTF. The CDR3 DNA reads TGTGCCAGCAGACCTTCGTTGGGACAGGGAATCGTGGGCTACACCTTC. The full variable domain, in which reference TRBV5-6 and TRBJ1-2 provide the parts outside the CDR3, is DAGVTQSPTHLIKTRGQQVTLRCSPKSGHDTVSWYQQALGQGPQFIFQYYEEEERQRGNFPDRFSGHQFPNYSSELNVNALLLGDSALYLCASRPSLGQGIVGYTFGSGTRLTVV.

J is TRBJ1-5 and V is TRBV2; D is uncertain. V dropped 1 base and J dropped 0 bases, with 7 bases sitting between them. This CDR3 is built from 15 residues. Germline loops: CDR1 SNHLY, CDR2 FYNNEI. The CDR3 DNA is TGTGCCAGCAGTGAAGACAGCTATAGCAATCAGCCCCAGCATTTT. It encodes CASSEDSYSNQPQHF.

There are a few counts of this clone. The chain couples TRBV5-4 to TRBJ2-3; TRBD1 agrees at 8 bases. The trim removed 4 bases at V and 4 bases at J, leaving 5 bases unmatched. Germline CDR1 reads SGHNT; CDR2 reads YYREEE (reference sequence). The CDR3 runs to 14 residues. CDR3 region: CASSLGQVSDTQYF. The CDR3 nucleotides are TGTGCCAGCAGCCTGGGACAGGTGTCAGATACGCAGTATTTT.

This clone turned up a few times. V and J are TRBV5-1 and TRBJ1-2, with D tentatively TRBD1 (5 bases). In germline, CDR1 is SGHRS, CDR2 YFSETQ. V was clipped by 0 bases and J by 8 bases, with 11 bases between them. The CDR3 covers 13 residues. CDR3 coding DNA: TGCGCCAGCAGCTTGGAACGGGACTGGGGCTACACCTTC. Its protein product is CASSLERDWGYTF.

The table lists this clone with a few counts. The rearrangement links TRBV29-1 to TRBJ2-2, with D perhaps matching TRBD2 (6 bases). The CDR3 loop spans 11 amino acids. The V gene lost 7 bases and the J gene lost 13 bases, with 16 bases spanning the gap. In germline, CDR1 is SQVTM, CDR2 ANQGSEA. This CDR3 is CSAQRRAALFF. CDR3 DNA sequence: TGCAGCGCCCAAAGGAGGGCAGCGCTGTTTTTT.